The 21 T cell receptor beta chains given below trace back to one sample, sequenced in a study of a mutant IDH1 vaccine in newly diagnosed glioma (dated by TCRdb to the early 2020s). The protocol used for the library was the immunoSEQ multiplex PCR assay. This is the immuneACCESS table as TCRdb keeps it, with only in-frame sequences that have V and J called. A part of the clones is gone; compared with another copy, unresolved V genes explain less than half, and the rest is unexplained. Within this sample are 30,000 to 40,000 clones, with about nine tenths of them counted one time only. Together, the top ten hold about 5.2% of the sample. The intended sense of this specimen's time point label: week 47, end of study. Each vaccine dose, consisting of 300 ug of a 20-mer mutant IDH1 peptide in Montanide, was administered subcutaneously with topical imiquimod. These receptors' targets are unknown. The sequenced sample was PBMCs, obtained from a glioma patient whose treatment included an IDH1 peptide vaccine. Receptors were obtained from a woman between 35 and 50 years old with glioma.

The CDR3 nucleotides read TGTGCCAGCAGTTACGGGCGGGGGGTCCAAGAGACCCAGTACTTC. This codes for CASSYGRGVQETQYF. This chain links TRBV6-6 with TRBJ2-5; 8 nucleotides agree with TRBD2. The germline CDR1 and CDR2 sequences are MNHNY and SVGAGI (reference sequence). This CDR3 spans 15 amino acids. Trimming at V came to 2 bases and at J to 1 base, leaving 3 bases not matched to a gene.

This clone came up once. The chain carries TRBV6-5 and TRBJ2-7, with 8 bases identical to TRBD2. The CDR3 is made up of 16 amino acids. The ends lost 0 bases at V and 6 bases at J; junction bases unmatched: 10. CDR1 is MNHEY and CDR2 is SVGAGI in the germline V gene. CDR3 sequence: CASSYSRAGAFGEQYF. DNA of the CDR3: TGTGCCAGCAGTTACTCGAGAGCGGGGGCTTTCGGCGAGCAGTACTTC.

The chain recombines TRBV7-8 with TRBJ2-1; 9 bases match TRBD2. The V segment lost 6 bases and the J segment 0 bases; nucleotides outside the gene matches: 6. Germline V gene sequence: CDR1 SGHVS, CDR2 FQNEAQ. This CDR3 spans 16 amino acids. CDR3 sequence reads: CASRPPTSGSYNEQFF. The CDR3 DNA follows: TGTGCCAGCAGACCTCCGACTAGCGGCTCCTACAATGAGCAGTTCTTC.

V and J are TRBV29-1 and TRBJ2-5; no reliable D call. Germline CDR1 and CDR2: SQVTM and ANQGSEA. The CDR3 covers 13 residues. Trimming stripped 0 bases from V and 2 bases from J, with 7 bases between. The DNA for the CDR3 is TGCAGCGTTGAAGATGCGAGACAAGAGACCCAGTACTTC. It translates to CSVEDARQETQYF.

The rearrangement joins TRBV6-1 to TRBJ2-7; D gene uncertain. This CDR3 has 14 residues. V was clipped by 5 bases and J by 1 base, with 12 bases between them. Germline assignment: CDR1 MNHNS and CDR2 SASEGT. The CDR3 sequence: CASSTLPGSYEQYF. The CDR3 bases are TGTGCCAGCAGTACCCTTCCTGGGTCCTACGAGCAGTACTTC.

Points on this clone: Other DNA sequences within the sample encode an identical CDR3. The genes are TRBV7-8 and TRBJ2-7, with 11 bases that match TRBD1. The CDR3 runs 14 residues. The ends lost 5 bases at V and 4 bases at J; junction bases unmatched: 4. CDR1 SGHVS and CDR2 FQNEAQ come from the germline V gene. This chain's CDR3 is CASSVGQGAYEQYF. CDR3 DNA: TGTGCCAGCAGCGTCGGACAGGGGGCATACGAGCAGTACTTC.

The gene calls are TRBV25-1 and TRBJ1-1; no clear D. The CDR3 covers 12 residues. Germline V lookup: CDR1 MGHDK, CDR2 SYGVNS. The V gene lost 2 bases and the J gene lost 4 bases, with 5 bases spanning the gap. CDR3 in DNA: TGTGCCAGCAGTGAAGAGGGCACTGAAGCTTTCTTT. Translating it yields CASSEEGTEAFF.

The chain links TRBV2 to TRBJ1-2; D unresolved. The CDR3 runs 13 residues. Trimming removed 6 bases from V and 0 bases from J, with 8 bases in between. From germline, CDR1 is SNHLY and CDR2 FYNNEI. The CDR3 region has the DNA TGTGCCAGCAGCGTACAGCCTAACTATGGCTACACCTTC. Its protein product is CASSVQPNYGYTF. Using reference TRBV2 and TRBJ1-2 for the parts outside the CDR3, the full variable domain is EPEVTQTPSHQVTQMGQEVILRCVPISNHLYFYWYRQILGQKVEFLVSFYNNEISEKSEIFDDQFSVERPDGSNFTLKIRSTKLEDSAMYFCASSVQPNYGYTFGSGTRLTVV.

V and J are TRBV30 and TRBJ2-3; D may be TRBD1 or TRBD2 (6 bases each). Germline-derived CDR1 and CDR2 are GTSNPN and SVGIG (reference sequence). Trimming cost V 0 bases and J 4 bases, with 17 bases left between them. The CDR3 totals 16 residues. CDR3 nucleotide sequence: TGTGCCTGGAGTGTAAATAGGGGGGCTGTGGCAGATACGCAGTATTTT. It codes for CAWSVNRGAVADTQYF.

This clone was detected once. The chain uses TRBV10-2 and TRBJ2-3; TRBD2 matches 7 bases. Per germline, CDR1 WSHSY and CDR2 SAAADI. This CDR3 region has 15 residues. Trimming at V came to 3 bases and at J to 2 bases, leaving 5 bases not matched to a gene. The CDR3 sequence: CASSDGGSNTDTQYF. CDR3 DNA: TGCGCCAGCAGTGATGGCGGGAGTAACACAGATACGCAGTATTTT.

This chain uses TRBV4-1 with TRBJ1-4; TRBD1 agrees at 9 bases. Germline V gene data show CDR1 as MGHRA and CDR2 as YSYEKL. Losses at the gene ends were 5 bases for V and 4 bases for J; bases not matched to a gene: 2. This CDR3 region has 14 residues. The CDR3 spells CASSDRGSNEKLFF. CDR3 bases: TGCGCCAGCAGCGACAGGGGGAGTAATGAAAAACTGTTTTTT.

The chain is built from TRBV7-2 and TRBJ1-1; D remains unclear. The V and J ends lost 1 base and 3 bases respectively, with 9 bases between them. This CDR3 has 14 amino acids. Germline CDR1 and CDR2: SGHTA and FQGNSA. CDR3 in amino acids: CASSLEARYTEAFF. The CDR3 nucleotides read TGTGCCAGCAGCTTAGAGGCTAGGTACACTGAAGCTTTCTTT.

The J gene is TRBJ2-7, the V gene TRBV5-4; D is unclear. Germline CDR1 and CDR2: SGHNT and YYREEE (reference sequence). This CDR3 is built from 16 residues. V lost 0 bases to trimming and J lost 3 bases, with 16 bases between them. The CDR3 sequence: CASSLGRGTLDYEQYF. DNA of the CDR3: TGTGCCAGCAGCTTGGGTCGCGGAACCTTGGACTACGAGCAGTACTTC. Combining the CDR3 with reference TRBV5-4 and TRBJ2-7 gives the whole variable domain ETGVTQSPTHLIKTRGQQVTLRCSSQSGHNTVSWYQQALGQGPQFIFQYYREEENGRGNFPPRFSGLQFPNYSSELNVNALELDDSALYLCASSLGRGTLDYEQYFGPGTRLTVT.

This chain connects TRBV19 to TRBJ1-5, with D maybe TRBD1 (6 bases). The CDR3 runs to 15 residues. Deletions cut 8 bases from V and 4 bases from J, with 18 bases between. In germline, CDR1 is LNHDA, CDR2 SQIVND (reference sequence). DNA for the CDR3: TGTGCCAGTGCCCCTGGGGGGCGCGTAAATCAGCCCCAGCATTTT. Protein product: CASAPGGRVNQPQHF.

J is TRBJ1-1 and V is TRBV28; a weak D match, TRBD1 (5 bases). This CDR3 comprises 12 residues. Per germline, CDR1 MDHEN and CDR2 SYDVKM. With 3 bases removed from V and 6 bases from J, the gap between germline ends came to 8 bases. The CDR3 bases are TGTGCCAGCAGTTTCTGGGGGGCTGAAGCTTTCTTT. It encodes CASSFWGAEAFF.

The gene calls are TRBV7-6 and TRBJ2-7; 7 bases agree with TRBD2. V trimming: 2 bases; J trimming: 7 bases; junction bases outside the gene matches: 11. CDR3 length: 15 amino acids. The germline V gene has CDR1 SGHVS and CDR2 FNYEAQ. This CDR3 is CASSLKTSAAVEQYF. CDR3 coding DNA: TGTGCCAGCAGCTTAAAAACTAGCGCCGCTGTGGAGCAGTACTTC.

The table lists this clone with a few counts. V is TRBV6-1 and J is TRBJ2-2, with D perhaps matching TRBD2 (5 bases). V was trimmed by 3 bases and J by 4 bases, leaving 12 bases between them. This CDR3 has 15 residues. The germline V gene has CDR1 MNHNS and CDR2 SASEGT. CDR3 loop: CASSEGASGTGELFF. DNA of the CDR3: TGTGCCAGCAGTGAGGGAGCGTCGGGCACCGGGGAGCTGTTTTTT.

The rearrangement uses TRBV10-1 and TRBJ2-7; 9 positions match TRBD2. The length of the CDR3 is 15 residues. Germline V gene data show CDR1 as WNHNN and CDR2 as SYGVQD (reference sequence). The junction had 5 bases not matched to a gene; V was cut back by 0 bases and J by 5 bases. The CDR3 loop is CASSESRGGIDEQYF. In nucleotides, the CDR3 is TGCGCCAGCAGTGAGTCGCGGGGGGGCATCGACGAGCAGTACTTC.

This chain connects TRBV6-1 to TRBJ2-5; 11 bases line up with TRBD1. CDR3 length: 16 residues. The J segment lost 4 bases and the V segment lost 4 bases, leaving 8 bases of the junction unmatched. In germline, CDR1 is MNHNS, CDR2 SASEGT. CDR3 sequence (DNA): TGTGCCAGCAGTGTAACCGGGACAGGGGGGGGAGAGACCCAGTACTTC. This gives the protein CASSVTGTGGGETQYF.

CDR3 protein: CASSVAGTNTGELFF. The DNA for the CDR3 is TGTGCCAGCAGCGTAGCCGGAACGAACACCGGGGAGCTGTTTTTT. The rearrangement uses TRBV9 and TRBJ2-2; D is uncertain. In germline, CDR1 is SGDLS, CDR2 YYNGEE. Trimming shortened V by 0 bases and J by 0 bases, and 6 bases separated the two germline ends. The CDR3 is made up of 15 amino acids.

This chain uses TRBV6-5 with TRBJ1-6, with 7 bases identical to TRBD1. Trimming took 5 bases from V and 3 from J; bases not matched to a gene: 1. CDR3 length equals 14 residues. Germline V lookup: CDR1 MNHEY, CDR2 SVGAGI. This CDR3 is CASSRDSYNSPLHF. In DNA, the CDR3 is TGTGCCAGCAGTCGGGACAGCTATAATTCACCCCTCCACTTT.